The 5 T cell receptor beta chains given below trace back to one sample, sequenced in a study of T cells after somatic rescue of genetic block. Measured with immunoSEQ multiplex PCR; TCRdb has only the in-frame clones, and not every one. The sample has under 150,000 clones, 85% to 95% seen once. The specimen sequenced was peripheral blood mononuclear cells (PBMCs). The receptors were sampled from a woman between 18 and 30 years old.

The chain couples TRBV10-3 to TRBJ1-4; TRBD1 might be the D (5 bases). This CDR3 comprises 16 residues. V lost 6 bases, J lost 6 bases, and 20 bases lay in between. The germline V gene encodes CDR1 ENHRY and CDR2 SYGVKD. The CDR3 nucleotides are TGTGCCATCAGCCCCACGGTCGACCCCAGGGATGAAAAACTGTTTTTT. Its protein product is CAISPTVDPRDEKLFF.

The chain recombines TRBV9 with TRBJ1-1; 9 nucleotides match TRBD1. V lost 4 bases and J lost 1; bases outside the gene matches: 5. This CDR3 region has 15 residues. From germline, CDR1 is SGDLS and CDR2 YYNGEE. The CDR3 coding sequence is TGTGCCAGCAGCCGGACAGGGGATTCGAACACTGAAGCTTTCTTT. Protein: CASSRTGDSNTEAFF.

In nucleotides, the CDR3 is TGTGCCAGCAGCTTAAGGCGTCTGGGTTTGCAAACCCAGTACTTC. It translates to CASSLRRLGLQTQYF. This rearrangement joins TRBV7-9 to TRBJ2-5; no firm D call. CDR1 is SEHNR and CDR2 is FQNEAQ in the germline V gene (reference sequence). Trimming removed 2 bases at V and 8 bases at J, with 18 bases between. The CDR3 spans 15 residues.

The chain carries TRBV5-1 and TRBJ2-7, with TRBD1 matching over 7 bases. CDR1 and CDR2 from the germline V gene are SGHRS and YFSETQ. With 6 bases clipped from V and 2 bases from J, the junction kept 5 bases outside the gene matches. CDR3 length: 13 residues. The CDR3 loop is CASTKGQTYEQYF. CDR3 in DNA: TGCGCCAGCACAAAGGGACAGACCTACGAGCAGTACTTC.

The chain is built from TRBV10-3 and TRBJ2-1; D is possibly TRBD2 (6 bases). The CDR3 length is 12 residues. In germline, CDR1 is ENHRY, CDR2 SYGVKD. V was trimmed by 6 bases and J by 10 bases, leaving 13 bases between them. CDR3 amino acids: CAIRETSGEQFF. Here the CDR3 DNA reads TGTGCCATCAGGGAGACCAGCGGGGAGCAGTTCTTC.